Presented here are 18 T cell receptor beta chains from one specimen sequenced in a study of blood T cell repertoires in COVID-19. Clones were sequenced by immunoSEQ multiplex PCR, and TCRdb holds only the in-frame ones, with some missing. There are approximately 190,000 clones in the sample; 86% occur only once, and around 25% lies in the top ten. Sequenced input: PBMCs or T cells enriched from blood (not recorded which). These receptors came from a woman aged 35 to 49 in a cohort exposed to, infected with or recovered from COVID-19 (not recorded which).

The DNA of the CDR3 is TGTGCCAGCAGCTTGGGACTAGCGGGGCCCGAGCAGTACTTC. As protein: CASSLGLAGPEQYF. The gene calls are TRBV11-2 and TRBJ2-7, with 13 bases aligning to TRBD2. The J segment lost 6 bases and the V segment lost 3 bases, leaving 2 bases of the junction unmatched. The CDR3 length is 14 residues. Per the germline V gene, CDR1 is SGHAT and CDR2 is FQNNGV.

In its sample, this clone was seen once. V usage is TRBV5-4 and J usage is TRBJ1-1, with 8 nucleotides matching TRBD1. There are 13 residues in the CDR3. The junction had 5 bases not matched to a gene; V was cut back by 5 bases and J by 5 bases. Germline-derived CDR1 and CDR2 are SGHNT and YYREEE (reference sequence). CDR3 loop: CASRRQGWTEAFF. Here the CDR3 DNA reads TGTGCCAGCAGGAGACAGGGGTGGACTGAAGCTTTCTTT.

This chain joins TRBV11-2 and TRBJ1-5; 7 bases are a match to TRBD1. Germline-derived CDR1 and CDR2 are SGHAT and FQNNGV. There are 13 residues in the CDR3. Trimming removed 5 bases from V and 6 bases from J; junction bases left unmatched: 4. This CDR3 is CASSLDRSQPQHF. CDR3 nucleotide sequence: TGTGCCAGCAGCCTGGACAGGAGTCAGCCCCAGCATTTT.

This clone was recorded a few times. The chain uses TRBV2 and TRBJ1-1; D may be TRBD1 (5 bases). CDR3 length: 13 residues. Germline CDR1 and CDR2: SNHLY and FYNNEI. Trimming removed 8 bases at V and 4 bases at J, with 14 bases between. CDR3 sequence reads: CASREGPGTEAFF. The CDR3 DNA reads TGTGCCAGCCGGGAGGGACCGGGCACTGAAGCTTTCTTT.

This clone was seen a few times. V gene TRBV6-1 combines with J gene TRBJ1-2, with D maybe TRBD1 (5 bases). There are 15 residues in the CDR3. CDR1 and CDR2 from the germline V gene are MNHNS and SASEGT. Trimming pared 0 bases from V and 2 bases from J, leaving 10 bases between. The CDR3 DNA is TGTGCCAGCAGTGAAGCCCCGACAGAAAACTATGGCTACACCTTC. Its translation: CASSEAPTENYGYTF.

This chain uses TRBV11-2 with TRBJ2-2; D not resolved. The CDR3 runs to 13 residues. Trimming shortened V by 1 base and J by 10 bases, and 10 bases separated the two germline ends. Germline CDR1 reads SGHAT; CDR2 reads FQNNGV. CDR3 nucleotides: TGTGCCAGCAGCTTAGCGGGTCGAGCGGAGCTGTTTTTT. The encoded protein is CASSLAGRAELFF.

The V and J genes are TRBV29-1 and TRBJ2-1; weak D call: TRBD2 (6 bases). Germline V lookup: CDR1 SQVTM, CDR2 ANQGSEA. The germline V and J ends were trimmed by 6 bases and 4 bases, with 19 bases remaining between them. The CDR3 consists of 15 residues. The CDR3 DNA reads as TGCAGCGTCGCGGGAAAGTCGCCAAGGTACAATGAGCAGTTCTTC. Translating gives CSVAGKSPRYNEQFF.

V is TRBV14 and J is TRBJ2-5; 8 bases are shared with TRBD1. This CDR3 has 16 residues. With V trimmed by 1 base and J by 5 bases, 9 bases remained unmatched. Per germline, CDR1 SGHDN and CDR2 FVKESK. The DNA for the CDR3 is TGTGCCAGCAGCCAAGTCTGGGACAGGCGACTGGAGACCCAGTACTTC. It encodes CASSQVWDRRLETQYF.

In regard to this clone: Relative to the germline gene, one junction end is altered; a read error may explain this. The CDR3 spells CASSEGRVRDTGELFF. The CDR3 bases are TGTGCCAGCAGCGAAGGGAGGGTTCGTGACACCGGGGAGCTGTTTTTT. The J gene is TRBJ2-2, the V gene TRBV2, with 7 bases fitting TRBD2. The germline V gene encodes CDR1 SNHLY and CDR2 FYNNEI. This CDR3 comprises 16 residues.

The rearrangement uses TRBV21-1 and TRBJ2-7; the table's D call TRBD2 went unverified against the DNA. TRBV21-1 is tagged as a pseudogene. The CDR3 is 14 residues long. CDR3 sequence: CASSKEGREVEQYF. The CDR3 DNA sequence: TGTGCCAGCAGCAAAGAAGGCAGGGAGGTCGAGCAGTACTTC.

This CDR3 reads CASSEGQGGTGELFF. CDR3 sequence (DNA): TGTGCCAGCAGTGAAGGTCAGGGTGGCACCGGGGAGCTGTTTTTT. The chain joins TRBV2 to TRBJ2-2; tentative D call: TRBD1 (5 bases). Between the trimmed V and J ends, which lost 1 base and 4 bases, there was a span of 10 bases. The CDR3 runs to 15 residues. Germline values: CDR1 SNHLY, CDR2 FYNNEI.

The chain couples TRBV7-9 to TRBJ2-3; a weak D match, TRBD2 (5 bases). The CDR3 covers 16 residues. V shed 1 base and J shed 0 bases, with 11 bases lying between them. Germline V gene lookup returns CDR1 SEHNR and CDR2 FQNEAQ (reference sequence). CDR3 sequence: CASSLGVGVSTDTQYF. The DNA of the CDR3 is TGTGCCAGCAGCTTAGGGGTGGGAGTGAGCACAGATACGCAGTATTTT.

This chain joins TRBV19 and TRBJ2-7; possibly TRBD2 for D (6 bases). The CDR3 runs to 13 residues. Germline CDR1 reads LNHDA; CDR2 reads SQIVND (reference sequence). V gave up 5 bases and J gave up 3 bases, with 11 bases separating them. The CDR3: CASSASAYYEQYF. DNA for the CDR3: TGTGCCAGTAGTGCTAGCGCTTACTACGAGCAGTACTTC.

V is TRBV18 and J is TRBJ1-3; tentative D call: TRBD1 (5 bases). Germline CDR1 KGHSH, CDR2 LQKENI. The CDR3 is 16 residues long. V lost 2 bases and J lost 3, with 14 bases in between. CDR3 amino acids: CASSPGAVQGGNTIYF. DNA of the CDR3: TGTGCCAGCTCACCAGGAGCCGTCCAGGGTGGAAACACCATATATTTT.

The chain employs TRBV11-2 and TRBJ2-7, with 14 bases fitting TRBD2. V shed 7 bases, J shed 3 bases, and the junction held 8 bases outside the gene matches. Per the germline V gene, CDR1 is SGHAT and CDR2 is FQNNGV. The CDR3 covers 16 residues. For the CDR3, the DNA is TGTGCCAGCACCAAATCCGGGACTAGCGGGAGCTACGAGCAGTACTTC. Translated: CASTKSGTSGSYEQYF. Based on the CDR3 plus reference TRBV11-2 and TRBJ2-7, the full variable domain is EAGVAQSPRYKIIEKRQSVAFWCNPISGHATLYWYQQILGQGPKLLIQFQNNGVVDDSQLPKDRFSAERLKGVDSTLKIQPAKLEDSAVYLCASTKSGTSGSYEQYFGPGTRLTVT.

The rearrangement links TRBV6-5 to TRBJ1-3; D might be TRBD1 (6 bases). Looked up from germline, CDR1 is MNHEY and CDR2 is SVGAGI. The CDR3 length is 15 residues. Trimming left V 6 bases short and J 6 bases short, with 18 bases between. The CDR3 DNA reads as TGTGCCAGCAGAAAAGGGGCAGGGGTGGAAAACACCATATATTTT. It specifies CASRKGAGVENTIYF.

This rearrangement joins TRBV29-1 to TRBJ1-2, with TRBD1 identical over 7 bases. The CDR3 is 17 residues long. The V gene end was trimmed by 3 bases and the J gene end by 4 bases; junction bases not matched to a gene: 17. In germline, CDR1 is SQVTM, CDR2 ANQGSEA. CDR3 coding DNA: TGCAGCGTTGAGGGTTCAGGGGGTCCCCCCCTTGGCTATGGCTACACCTTC. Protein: CSVEGSGGPPLGYGYTF.

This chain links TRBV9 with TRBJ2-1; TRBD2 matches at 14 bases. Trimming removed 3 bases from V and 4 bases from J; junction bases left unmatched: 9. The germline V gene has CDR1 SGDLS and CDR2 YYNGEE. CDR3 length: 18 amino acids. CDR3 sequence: CASSAGLAGAAVYNEQFF. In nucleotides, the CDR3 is TGTGCCAGCAGCGCGGGACTAGCGGGGGCAGCGGTTTACAATGAGCAGTTCTTC.